This is a list of T cell receptor beta chains from one sample in a study of cytomegalovirus exposure and HLA in healthy donors. The data were produced by immunoSEQ multiplex PCR, yet TCRdb's version contains in-frame clones alone and is incomplete. Of 190,000 or so clones in the sample, more than 75% are singletons; the top ten hold around 6%. The sequencing sample was made of PBMCs. The receptors stem from a woman between 50 and 59 years old in good health and CMV-seropositive. Both conserved end residues are part of each CDR3. A D gene is named only where the DNA matches it firmly. Clone size is not always given. Where it is, it says once, few, many or a class for expanded clones.

TRBD1	TRBV7-9	.	TRBJ2-1	TGTTCCAGCAGCCTAAGACAGGGGAGTGAGGGTGAGCAGTTCTTC	CSSSLRQGSEGEQFF
TRBD1	TRBV10-3	.	TRBJ1-3	TGTGCCATCAGCCTACAGGGGGCCCGCTCTGGAAACACCATATATTTT	CAISLQGARSGNTIYF
.	TRBV28	.	TRBJ2-2	TGTGCCAGCACCTTGGCCGGCGGCTACACCGGGGAGCTGTTTTTT	CASTLAGGYTGELFF
.	TRBV6-1	.	TRBJ1-2	TGTGCCAGCAGTGAAGTGACAACTTCTAACTATGGCTACACCTTC	CASSEVTTSNYGYTF
.	TRBV7-9	.	TRBJ1-2	TGTGCCAGCAGCTTAGCGCTAGGTGGATCGCCCTATGGCTACACCTTC	CASSLALGGSPYGYTF
.	TRBV7-8	.	TRBJ2-7	TGTGCCAGCAGCTTAATGTTGGCCGACTCCTACGAGCAGTACTTC	CASSLMLADSYEQYF
TRBD1	TRBV18	.	TRBJ2-5	TGTGCCAGCTCACCGGGACAGGGGGCTGAGACCCAGTACTTC	CASSPGQGAETQYF
TRBD1	TRBV9	.	TRBJ1-1	TGTGCCAGCAGCGGAACAGGGGGCATGGTTGAAGCTTTCTTT	CASSGTGGMVEAFF
.	TRBV4-3	few	TRBJ2-3	TGCGCCAGCAGCCGGTCAGGGACAGATACGCAGTATTTT	CASSRSGTDTQYF
.	TRBV7-2	few	TRBJ1-1	TGTGCCAGCAGCTTAGACCTCGTGAGCACTGAAGCTTTCTTT	CASSLDLVSTEAFF
.	TRBV6-6	.	TRBJ2-5	TGTGCCAGCAGAAATTCAGGGGAAGAGACCCAGTACTTC	CASRNSGEETQYF
TRBD1	TRBV19	.	TRBJ2-7	TGTGCCAGTACGGGGACAGGGATCGACGAGCAGTACTTC	CASTGTGIDEQYF
TRBD1	TRBV27	.	TRBJ1-4	TGTGCCAGCAGTTCACCTACCCGGGACAGGGGCGAAAAACTGTTTTTT	CASSSPTRDRGEKLFF
.	TRBV10-2	.	TRBJ2-1	TGCGCCAGCACCCCAACAGGCGGTGGGGAGCAGTTCTTC	CASTPTGGGEQFF
TRBD2	TRBV28	.	TRBJ2-1	TGTGCCAGCAGTTTAAGTGTGGAGCGGGGGGCCTACAATGAGCAGTTCTTC	CASSLSVERGAYNEQFF
.	TRBV18	.	TRBJ2-7	TGTGCCAGCTCACCACCGGCCGGGGTCTCCTACGAGCAGTACTTC	CASSPPAGVSYEQYF
.	TRBV7-9	once	TRBJ2-1	TGTTCCAGCAGCCGCTACAATGAGCAGTTCTTC	CSSSRYNEQFF
TRBD2	TRBV7-9	.	TRBJ2-7	TGTGCCAGCAGCTTAGGAGGGACTAGCGGGAACTACGAGCAGTACTTC	CASSLGGTSGNYEQYF
TRBD1	TRBV20-1	.	TRBJ1-2	TGCAGTGCTAGGGGACAGGATGGCTACACCTTC	CSARGQDGYTF
TRBD1	TRBV28	.	TRBJ1-1	TGTGCCAGCACCCGGACAGGGCCGAACACTGAAGCTTTCTTT	CASTRTGPNTEAFF
TRBD1	TRBV4-1	.	TRBJ1-2	TGCGCCAGCAGCCACCCCCGGGGACAGGGAGTCGGTGCCGGCTATGGCTACACCTTC	CASSHPRGQGVGAGYGYTF
TRBD1	TRBV18	.	TRBJ1-5	TGTGCCAGCTCACCGTCGACAGGGGACGATCAGCCCCAGCATTTT	CASSPSTGDDQPQHF
.	TRBV5-5	.	TRBJ2-5	TGTGCCAGCAGCTTCAAGGCGCGGCAAGAGACCCAGTACTTC	CASSFKARQETQYF
.	TRBV21-1	few	TRBJ1-4	TGTGCCAGCAGCAAAGTCAGGGGGCACTTGGGTTTTAATGAAAAACTGTTTTTT	CASSKVRGHLGFNEKLFF
.	TRBV5-4	.	TRBJ1-5	TGTGCCAGCAGCTTGGACGGAGGGTATAGCAATCAGCCCCAGCATTTT	CASSLDGGYSNQPQHF
TRBD1	TRBV5-4	.	TRBJ1-4	TGTGCCAGCAGCATTGGACAGGGTAATGAAAAACTGTTTTTT	CASSIGQGNEKLFF
.	TRBV10-3	.	TRBJ2-3	TGTGCCATCAGCGCCGGTGGAGGGGGCACAGATACGCAGTATTTT	CAISAGGGGTDTQYF
.	TRBV9	.	TRBJ1-1	TGTGCCAGCAGCGGCCGGGGGGGTCAAGGGAACACTGAAGCTTTCTTT	CASSGRGGQGNTEAFF
.	TRBV6-6	few	TRBJ2-7	TGTGCCAGCAGTCCCGGCCAGGGGTCCTACGAGCAGTACTTC	CASSPGQGSYEQYF
TRBD1	TRBV15	.	TRBJ2-5	TGTGCCACCAGCAGAGATCCAGGGACAGGGGGGGAGACCCAGTACTTC	CATSRDPGTGGETQYF
TRBD1	TRBV6-5	.	TRBJ2-2	TGTGCCAGCAGGGTTCGACAGGGATGGGCCGGGGAGCTGTTTTTT	CASRVRQGWAGELFF
TRBD1	TRBV11-2	.	TRBJ1-2	TGTGCCAGCAGCCAAGTACAGGGGCGGTATGGCTACACCTTC	CASSQVQGRYGYTF
.	TRBV28	.	TRBJ2-7	TGTGCCAGCAGTTCCCCGGGATATGGGGATAGGTCCTACGAGCAGTACTTC	CASSSPGYGDRSYEQYF
.	TRBV10-3	.	TRBJ1-1	TGTGCCATCTGTGCCTCGGGAGACACTGAAGCTTTCTTT	CAICASGDTEAFF
.	TRBV27	once	TRBJ1-5	TGTGCCAGCCGACGCGGGGTCGGAGCTCAGCCCCAGCATTTT	CASRRGVGAQPQHF
TRBD1	TRBV7-2	.	TRBJ1-3	TGTGCCAGCAGCTATGGGACAGGGCCACACACCATATATTTT	CASSYGTGPHTIYF
.	TRBV28	.	TRBJ2-2	TGTGCCAGCAGTCAGGGCGGCGCGAACACCGGGGAGCTGTTTTTT	CASSQGGANTGELFF
TRBD1	TRBV13	.	TRBJ2-7	TGTGCCAGCAGCTTAGGCTGGGGACAGGGTACCTACGAGCAGTACTTC	CASSLGWGQGTYEQYF
TRBD2	TRBV10-3	.	TRBJ2-2	TGTGCCATCACGGCGGGGGTCACCGGGGAGCTGTTTTTT	CAITAGVTGELFF
.	TRBV19	.	TRBJ1-1	TGTGCCAGTAGTATGCGACAGGCTCCTGAAGCTTTCTTT	CASSMRQAPEAFF
TRBD2	TRBV7-9	.	TRBJ2-7	TGTGCCAGCAGCTCGACTAGCGGGAGCGAGCAGTACTTC	CASSSTSGSEQYF
TRBD1	TRBV7-2	.	TRBJ2-5	TGTGCCAGCAGCAGACAGGGAACCGAGACCCAGTACTTC	CASSRQGTETQYF
.	TRBV4-2	.	TRBJ1-3	TGTGCCAGCAGCCAAGAAAGGTTTGACAGGAGAAGCTCTGGAAACACCATATATTTT	CASSQERFDRRSSGNTIYF
TRBD2	TRBV11-2	.	TRBJ2-5	TGTGCCAGCAGCCGACTAGCGGGAGGTTGGTACCAAGAGACCCAGTACTTC	CASSRLAGGWYQETQYF
.	TRBV25-1	.	TRBJ2-5	TGTGCCAGCAGTGAATTTGTGGGAGTACGAGAGACCCAGTACTTC	CASSEFVGVRETQYF
TRBD1	TRBV5-1	.	TRBJ2-2	TGCGCCAGCAGCTTGTTGAGGGACAGGAGGACCGGGGAGCTGTTTTTT	CASSLLRDRRTGELFF
.	TRBV7-2	.	TRBJ2-5	TGTGCCAGCAGCTTAATACAGGGTGGGGAGACCCAGTACTTC	CASSLIQGGETQYF
TRBD2	TRBV19	.	TRBJ2-3	TGTGCCAGTCGGACTAGCGGGGGGGTGGCAGATACGCAGTATTTT	CASRTSGGVADTQYF
.	TRBV6-4	.	TRBJ2-7	TGTGCCAGCAGGTGTGGGGAGGTTCTATCCTACGAGCAGTACTTC	CASRCGEVLSYEQYF